The rows below give T cell receptor beta chains drawn from one sample of a study of type 1 regulatory T cells. These receptors have no identified antigens. TCRdb ran MiXCR on the reads and lists one entry per CDR3 protein. Here the sample spans 20,000 to 25,000 distinct CDR3 sequences, over 60% being singletons. Sequenced material: cultured T cells, either the whole culture or a sorted T cell fraction (not recorded which). Receptors originate from a human donor in good health. The CDR3 runs from the conserved cysteine through the conserved F or W. D genes are given only for firm matches. The size of a clone is reported for some rows only, either as once, few or many, or as a class for expanded clones.

TRBJ2-3 | TRBV9 | NA | NA | CASSAGNAEGTQYF | TGTGCCAGCAGCGCCGGAAACGCAGAGGGTACGCAGTATTTT
TRBJ1-2 | TRBV6-2/TRBV6-3 | NA | NA | CASSSPGRNYGYTF | TGTGCCAGCAGTTCCCCGGGACGGAACTATGGCTACACCTTC
TRBJ1-4 | TRBV5-5 | NA | NA | CASSLARGNEKLFF | TGTGCCAGCAGCTTGGCCCGGGGTAATGAAAAACTGTTTTTT
TRBJ2-3 | TRBV20-1 | NA | TRBD2 | CSAAGTSGGAGTDTQYF | TGCAGTGCAGCCGGGACTAGCGGGGGGGCTGGCACAGATACGCAGTATTTT
TRBJ1-2 | TRBV4-1 | few | NA | CASSPWGYTF | TGCGCCAGCAGCCCCTGGGGCTACACCTTC
TRBJ2-7 | TRBV12-3/TRBV12-4 | few | NA | CASSLNAGALYEQYF | TGTGCCAGCAGTTTAAATGCGGGGGCCCTCTACGAGCAGTACTTC
TRBJ1-3 | TRBV12-3/TRBV12-4 | NA | NA | CASSLTRVGNTIYF | TGTGCCAGCAGTCTCACCCGGGTCGGAAACACCATATATTTT
TRBJ2-5 | TRBV2 | NA | TRBD1 | CASSVDREETQYF | TGTGCCAGCAGTGTGGACAGGGAAGAGACCCAGTACTTC
TRBJ1-6 | TRBV19 | NA | NA | CATKFGASSYNSPLHF | TGTGCCACAAAGTTTGGAGCGAGCTCCTATAATTCACCCCTCCACTTT
TRBJ2-5 | TRBV5-4 | NA | NA | CASSPTGGGEWETQYF | TGTGCCAGCAGCCCCACGGGGGGCGGGGAATGGGAGACCCAGTACTTC
TRBJ2-5 | TRBV7-8 | NA | NA | CASSFRGNQETQYF | TGTGCCAGCAGCTTCAGAGGGAACCAAGAGACCCAGTACTTC
TRBJ2-1 | TRBV2 | NA | NA | CASTDSYASYNEQFF | TGTGCCAGCACAGACTCCTACGCCTCCTACAATGAGCAGTTCTTC
TRBJ2-1 | TRBV19 | NA | NA | CASSIDNGANEQFF | TGTGCCAGTAGTATAGATAACGGGGCCAATGAGCAGTTCTTC
TRBJ1-1 | TRBV10-3 | NA | TRBD1 | CAISLQGVNTEAFF | TGTGCCATCAGTCTACAGGGGGTGAACACTGAAGCTTTCTTT